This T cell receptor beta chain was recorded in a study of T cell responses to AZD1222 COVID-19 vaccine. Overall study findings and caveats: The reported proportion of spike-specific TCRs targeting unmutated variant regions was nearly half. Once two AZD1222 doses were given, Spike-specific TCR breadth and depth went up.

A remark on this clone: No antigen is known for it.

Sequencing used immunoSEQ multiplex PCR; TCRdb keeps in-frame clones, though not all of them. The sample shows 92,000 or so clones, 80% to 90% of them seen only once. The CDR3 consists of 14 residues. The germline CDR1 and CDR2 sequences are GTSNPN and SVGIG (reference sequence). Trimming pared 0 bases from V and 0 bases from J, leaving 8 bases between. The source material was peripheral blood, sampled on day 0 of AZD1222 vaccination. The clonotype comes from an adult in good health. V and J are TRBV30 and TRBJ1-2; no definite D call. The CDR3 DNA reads TGTGCCTGGAGTGTACGTGGGTCTAACTATGGCTACACCTTC. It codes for CAWSVRGSNYGYTF.